Below are 16 T cell receptor delta chains sequenced from a single sample in a study of γδ T cells in repeated Plasmodium falciparum infection. Bulk repertoires came from Vgamma9/Vdelta2+ or Vdelta2-negative gammadelta T cells flow-sorted from PBMC. TCRdb reprocessed the multiplex PCR reads through CATT. The sample consists of 85,000 to 100,000 delta-chain clones, more than 0.85% of them appearing once. The material sequenced was gamma-delta T cells from blood. Source of these receptors: a pool of human donors (malaria-infected and uninfected, not separated).

Of note for this clone: This DNA's translation and the protein TCRdb lists, from a much larger clone, do not match at residue 15, likely due to a read error; the protein shown is translated from the DNA. V usage is TRDV2 and J usage is TRDJ1; 11 bases agree with TRDD3. No J gene is reported in TCRdb; it was inferred here by comparing the DNA with germline. The germline CDR1 and CDR2 sequences are GEAIGNYY and EKD. The CDR3 sequence is 18 residues long. The CDR3 reads CACDPVLGDKLSTDELIF. In nucleotides, the CDR3 is TGTGCCTGTGACCCCGTACTGGGGGATAAACTCTCCACCGATGAACTCATCTTT.

As regards this clone: This DNA's translation and the protein TCRdb lists, from a much larger clone, do not match at residue 11, likely due to a read error; the protein shown is translated from the DNA. The V and J genes are TRDV1 and TRDJ1, with D tentatively TRDD3 (5 bases). This CDR3 has 16 amino acids. Trimming pared 5 bases from V and 1 base from J, leaving 17 bases between. CDR1 is TSWWSYY and CDR2 is QGS in the germline V gene. CDR3: CALGRRGISSTDKLIF. DNA of the CDR3: TGTGCTCTTGGGCGCCGAGGGATTTCTTCCACCGATAAACTCATCTTT.

In its sample, this clone was seen many times. TCRdb has a much larger clone's protein, which differs at residue 10 from the translation of this DNA, likely because of a read error; what is shown is the protein translated from the DNA. The chain couples TRDV1 to TRDJ1; 10 nucleotides match TRDD3. Assignment of the J gene here rests on matching the DNA to germline, because TCRdb gives none. Per the germline V gene, CDR1 is TSWWSYY and CDR2 is QGS. The CDR3 is made up of 20 amino acids. J was trimmed by 3 bases and V by 1 base; bases with no gene match: 17. The DNA for the CDR3 is TGTGCTCTTGGGGAACCTAGCTGGTGTGCTGGGGGATATTGCGCCGATAAACTCATCTTT. Translating gives CALGEPSWCAGGYCADKLIF.

This clone was seen repeatedly, ten times or more. The chain joins TRDV1 to TRDJ1; D is unresolved. This CDR3 contains 17 residues. V dropped 1 base and J dropped 0 bases, with 15 bases sitting between them. The V gene's germline CDR1 is TSWWSYY and CDR2 QGS. CDR3 amino acids: CALGEPRAPPHTDKLIF. CDR3 in DNA: TGTGCTCTTGGGGAACCACGCGCACCCCCCCACACCGATAAACTCATCTTT.

This clone is medium-sized (0.01 to 0.1%) by share. Other DNA variants within this sample encode the same CDR3. V is TRDV2 and J is TRDJ1; D is unresolved. The CDR3 is 15 residues long. The V end lost 0 bases, the J end lost 0 bases, and 10 bases lay between the germline ends. Per germline, CDR1 GEAIGNYY and CDR2 EKD. This CDR3 is CACDTLAPYTDKLIF. CDR3 coding DNA: TGTGCCTGTGACACCCTGGCCCCGTACACCGATAAACTCATCTTT.

The table lists this clone with a few counts. TCRdb pairs this DNA with a much larger clone's protein that differs at residue 24, likely a read error; the protein shown was translated from the DNA. V gene TRDV1 was called; the J gene was not; the table's D call TRDD3 went unverified against the DNA. CDR3 size: 25 residues. Germline CDR1 TSWWSYY, CDR2 QGS. For the CDR3, the DNA is TGTGCTCTTGGGGACTTAAGGCCCATTCCTACGAGAATGGGGAGGGCTTATAACTCCACCGATAAACTCACCTTT. Translated, it gives CALGDLRPIPTRMGRAYNSTDKLTF.

A remark on this clone: This likely came from a read error, as a far larger clone is one base away. Other nucleotide sequences in the sample specify the same CDR3. The chain recombines TRDV3 with TRDJ1; 12 bases match TRDD3. The J gene comes from matching the DNA to germline here; TCRdb lacks it. V shed 4 bases, J shed 0 bases, and the junction held 6 bases outside the gene matches. The length of the CDR3 is 15 residues. The germline V gene encodes CDR1 TVYSNPD and CDR2 GDNSRS (reference sequence). The CDR3 DNA is TGTGCCTCCTGGGGGATACGAACCAACACCGATAAACTCATCTTT. As protein: CASWGIRTNTDKLIF. The complete variable domain, with remaining parts taken from reference TRDV3 and TRDJ1, reads CDKVTQSSPDQTVASGSEVVLLCTYDTVYSNPDLFWYRIRPDYSFQFVFYGDNSRSEGADFTQGRFSVKHILTQKAFHLVISPVRTEDSATYYCASWGIRTNTDKLIFGKGTRVTVEP.

This clone has more than one count but fewer than ten. With a far larger clone one base away, a read error is the likely cause. Other DNA variants within this sample encode the same CDR3. This chain joins TRDV1 and TRDJ1; D may be TRDD2 (5 bases). The CDR3 runs 16 residues. Germline CDR1 and CDR2: TSWWSYY and QGS. V was trimmed by 3 bases and J by 7 bases, leaving 21 bases between them. The CDR3, as DNA: TGTGCTCTTGGGGAGCAAAAGGTTTGGCACCTTCGTAAACTCATCTTT. Translation: CALGEQKVWHLRKLIF.

This clone was detected a few times. The protein TCRdb gives is from a much larger clone and does not agree with this DNA's translation at residue 3, likely a read error; the protein shown here comes from the DNA. This chain uses TRDV2 with TRDJ1, with 9 bases identical to TRDD3. This CDR3 contains 18 residues. Germline lookup yields CDR1 GEAIGNYY and CDR2 EKD. The CDR3 reads CARDSMGDKRGYTDKLIF. CDR3 coding DNA: TGTGCCCGTGACTCTATGGGGGATAAGAGGGGGTACACCGATAAACTCATCTTT.

A note on this clone: The TCRdb record carries a much larger clone's protein, which differs from this DNA's translation at residue 14; a read error is the likely cause, and the protein listed here is the DNA translation. This sequence joins TRDV1 and TRDJ1; 7 bases map to TRDD3. J was trimmed by 4 bases and V by 5 bases; bases with no gene match: 22. The CDR3 sequence is 19 residues long. From germline, CDR1 is TSWWSYY and CDR2 QGS. CDR3 sequence: CALGPSKTRSEDTLDKLIF. CDR3 DNA: TGTGCTCTTGGGCCCTCTAAAACAAGGAGCGAGGATACGCTCGATAAACTCATCTTT.

This clone was seen at least ten times. Since a far larger clone is one base different, this is likely a read error. At the DNA level, this CDR3 is encoded by other sequences in the same sample as well. The J gene is TRDJ1, the V gene TRDV2; D is perhaps TRDD3 (5 bases). The CDR3 is made up of 14 amino acids. The germline CDR1 and CDR2 sequences are GEAIGNYY and EKD. CDR3 nucleotide sequence: TGTGCCTGTGACCTCATGGGGTACACCGATAAGCTCATCTTT. Protein sequence: CACDLMGYTDKLIF.

Note on this clone: The TCRdb record carries a much larger clone's protein, which differs from this DNA's translation at residue 14; a read error is the likely cause, and the protein listed here is the DNA translation. The genes are TRDV1 and TRDJ1, with TRDD3 identical over 12 bases. Because TCRdb records no J gene, it was assigned here through a match of the DNA to germline. The CDR3 is 28 residues long. Germline loops: CDR1 TSWWSYY, CDR2 QGS. Trimming cost V 2 bases and J 1 base; bases outside gene matches: 38. In DNA, the CDR3 is TGTGCTCTTGGGGAATCCACTTTCCTACCGGCCGTGGTGCACTGTGTACTGGGGGATACTCGATCCACCGATAAACTCATCTTT. Its translation is CALGESTFLPAVVHCVLGDTRSTDKLIF.

Comment on this clone: With a far larger clone one base away, a read error is the likely cause. The same CDR3 can be traced to other DNA sequences in this sample. A V gene of TRDV1 was called, but no J gene was assigned. The CDR3 contains 12 residues. Germline CDR1 is TSWWSYY and CDR2 is QGS. CDR3 region: CALGEPAHKLIF. The CDR3 nucleotides read TGTGCTCTTGGGGAACCAGCGCATAAGCTCATCTTT.

Regarding this clone: This likely traces to a read error, being one base from a far larger clone. Distinct nucleotide sequences in the sample also encode this CDR3. The chain has TRDV1 and TRDJ1, with D maybe TRDD3 (6 bases). Germline CDR1 is TSWWSYY and CDR2 is QGS. This CDR3 is 17 amino acids long. V gave up 1 base and J gave up 5 bases, with 20 bases separating them. Here the CDR3 reads CALGERLFSRGEDKLIF. The CDR3 DNA is TGTGCTCTTGGGGAACGCCTCTTCTCCCGGGGGGAAGATAAACTCATCTTT.

This clone was seen repeatedly, ten times or more. The J gene is TRDJ1, the V gene TRDV2; D remains ambiguous. The germline V gene encodes CDR1 GEAIGNYY and CDR2 EKD. V was clipped by 0 bases and J by 1 base, with 23 bases between them. The CDR3 contains 19 residues. This CDR3 is CACDTVAQSVDRGTDKLIF. The CDR3 nucleotides read TGTGCCTGTGACACCGTAGCCCAGTCGGTGGATCGAGGCACCGATAAACTCATCTTT.

To note about this clone: A read error is likely here: a far larger clone is one base away. The sample carries other DNA sequences with the same CDR3. V is TRDV1 and J is TRDJ1; 7 positions agree with TRDD2. No J gene was available from TCRdb, and it was assigned here by a germline match of the DNA. Germline CDR1 and CDR2: TSWWSYY and QGS. The CDR3 contains 18 residues. The CDR3 nucleotides read TGCGCTCTTGGGGACGTTGGGGAAGCCTTCCTCCTTACCGATAAACTCATCTTT. Encoded protein: CALGDVGEAFLLTDKLIF.